Below are 2 T cell receptor beta chains sequenced from a single sample in a study of cytomegalovirus exposure and HLA in healthy donors. Researchers ran the PCR with 60 Vbeta and 13 Jbeta primers. TCRdb's copy holds only in-frame clones and misses some; the assay was immunoSEQ multiplex PCR. The sample carries about 190,000 clones, more than 75% recorded once. What was sequenced was PBMCs. Receptors originate from a young woman in good health and CMV-seronegative.

The gene calls are TRBV5-1 and TRBJ2-5; 9 bases are a match to TRBD2. V shed 0 bases and J 5 bases; nucleotides not matched to a gene: 5. This CDR3 has 15 residues. Germline V gives CDR1 SGHRS, CDR2 YFSETQ. CDR3: CASSLVAGVGETQYF. The CDR3 DNA is TGCGCCAGCAGCTTGGTAGCGGGGGTAGGGGAGACCCAGTACTTC.

The chain uses TRBV27 and TRBJ1-6, with TRBD1 matching over 7 bases. Trimming at V came to 7 bases and at J to 8 bases, leaving 2 bases not matched to a gene. Germline CDR1 and CDR2: MNHEY and SMNVEV (reference sequence). The CDR3 loop spans 12 amino acids. The CDR3 is CASKTGDSPLHF. For the CDR3, the DNA is TGTGCCAGCAAAACAGGGGATTCACCCCTCCACTTT.